This is a list of T cell receptor beta chains from one sample in a study of blood T cell repertoires in COVID-19. Produced via immunoSEQ multiplex PCR; TCRdb's table is partial and in-frame only. The data contain 95,000 to 150,000 clones, about 74% of them singletons. The specimen was peripheral blood. These receptor sequences come from a human donor in a cohort sampled during active COVID-19. Each CDR3 is given with its conserved first and last residue. Each record gives: V gene, clone size, J gene, D gene, CDR3 length, CDR3 DNA, CDR3 protein. D genes are given only for firm matches. Size is omitted from some rows. Given values are once, few, many or a class for expanded clones.

V gene: TRBV19
clone size: -
J gene: TRBJ2-3
D gene: TRBD2
CDR3 length: 14
CDR3 DNA: TGTGCCAGTAGTCGAGCGGGGGTCACAGATACGCAGTATTTT
CDR3 protein: CASSRAGVTDTQYF

V gene: TRBV4-1
clone size: once
J gene: TRBJ2-7
D gene: -
CDR3 length: 15
CDR3 DNA: TGCGCCAGCAGCCAAGAAGGGACACCCTACTACGAGCAGTACTTC
CDR3 protein: CASSQEGTPYYEQYF

V gene: TRBV7-9
clone size: -
J gene: TRBJ2-7
D gene: -
CDR3 length: 14
CDR3 DNA: TGTGCCAGCAGCACTCGAACAGGGTTCTACGAGCAGTACTTC
CDR3 protein: CASSTRTGFYEQYF

V gene: TRBV6-5
clone size: -
J gene: TRBJ1-1
D gene: TRBD1
CDR3 length: 14
CDR3 DNA: TGTGCCAGCTACAGGGGGGCGGAGAACACTGAAGCTTTCTTT
CDR3 protein: CASYRGAENTEAFF

V gene: TRBV10-3
clone size: -
J gene: TRBJ2-7
D gene: -
CDR3 length: 15
CDR3 DNA: TGTGCCATCAGCGAGGGGGGGTTGAGGGAGTACGAGCAGTACTTC
CDR3 protein: CAISEGGLREYEQYF

V gene: TRBV5-8
clone size: -
J gene: TRBJ1-5
D gene: -
CDR3 length: 15
CDR3 DNA: TGTGCCAGCAGCTTGGAGGGGATCAGCAATCAGCCCCAGCATTTT
CDR3 protein: CASSLEGISNQPQHF

V gene: TRBV6-2/TRBV6-3
clone size: -
J gene: TRBJ2-7
D gene: TRBD2
CDR3 length: 15
CDR3 DNA: TGTGCCAGCAGTTACTCGCTAGCGGGAGACTACGAGCAGTACTTC
CDR3 protein: CASSYSLAGDYEQYF

V gene: TRBV11-2
clone size: -
J gene: TRBJ1-1
D gene: -
CDR3 length: 14
CDR3 DNA: TGTGCCAGCAGCTTGCAGGGCTCGAACACTGAAGCTTTCTTT
CDR3 protein: CASSLQGSNTEAFF

V gene: TRBV5-4
clone size: -
J gene: TRBJ2-1
D gene: -
CDR3 length: 15
CDR3 DNA: TGTGCCAGCAGCTTGGAGGGCCAGGGTGGGGATGAGCAGTTCTTC
CDR3 protein: CASSLEGQGGDEQFF

V gene: TRBV4-1
clone size: -
J gene: TRBJ2-7
D gene: -
CDR3 length: 14
CDR3 DNA: TGCGCCAGCAGCCAAGCGTCCCAGTCCTACGAGCAGTACTTC
CDR3 protein: CASSQASQSYEQYF

V gene: TRBV18
clone size: -
J gene: TRBJ1-4
D gene: -
CDR3 length: 16
CDR3 DNA: TGTGCCAGCTCACCACCGGTTGTGGGGGCGCGTGAAAAACTGTTTTTT
CDR3 protein: CASSPPVVGAREKLFF

V gene: TRBV5-1
clone size: -
J gene: TRBJ2-7
D gene: TRBD1
CDR3 length: 14
CDR3 DNA: TGCGCCAGCAGCCGGACAGGGGTGAACAACGAGCAGTACTTC
CDR3 protein: CASSRTGVNNEQYF

V gene: TRBV12-3/TRBV12-4
clone size: many
J gene: TRBJ1-3
D gene: -
CDR3 length: 13
CDR3 DNA: TGTGCCAGCAGTTGGGGAACGGGGACTCGCATATATTTT
CDR3 protein: CASSWGTGTRIYF

V gene: TRBV4-1
clone size: -
J gene: TRBJ2-7
D gene: -
CDR3 length: 15
CDR3 DNA: TGCGCCAGCAGCCATTCCGGGACGGACGGGACTGAGCAGTACTTC
CDR3 protein: CASSHSGTDGTEQYF

V gene: TRBV13
clone size: -
J gene: TRBJ1-2
D gene: TRBD1
CDR3 length: 15
CDR3 DNA: TGTGCCAGCAGCCCCCGGGACAGCGGTAACTATGGCTACACCTTC
CDR3 protein: CASSPRDSGNYGYTF

V gene: TRBV15
clone size: -
J gene: TRBJ1-2
D gene: TRBD1
CDR3 length: 15
CDR3 DNA: TGTGCCACCAGCAGAGATCTTAGGGGGCGAGATGGCTACACCTTC
CDR3 protein: CATSRDLRGRDGYTF

V gene: TRBV6-5
clone size: -
J gene: TRBJ1-1
D gene: -
CDR3 length: 13
CDR3 DNA: TGTGCCAGCAGAGGACAAGAGAACACTGAAGCTTTCTTT
CDR3 protein: CASRGQENTEAFF

V gene: TRBV27
clone size: -
J gene: TRBJ2-7
D gene: -
CDR3 length: 13
CDR3 DNA: TGTGCCAGCAGTTTATCTGGGACTGGCGAGCAGTACTTC
CDR3 protein: CASSLSGTGEQYF

V gene: TRBV7-8
clone size: -
J gene: TRBJ2-7
D gene: TRBD2
CDR3 length: 15
CDR3 DNA: TGTGCCAGCAGCCTGGGACTAGCGTTCTCCTACGAGCAGTACTTC
CDR3 protein: CASSLGLAFSYEQYF

V gene: TRBV20-1
clone size: -
J gene: TRBJ2-7
D gene: -
CDR3 length: 11
CDR3 DNA: TGCAGTGCCAGTACAGGGTTCGAGCAGTACTTC
CDR3 protein: CSASTGFEQYF

V gene: TRBV7-9
clone size: -
J gene: TRBJ1-5
D gene: -
CDR3 length: 17
CDR3 DNA: TGTGCCAGCAGCTTAGAAGGGAGAGGGAGCGGCAATCAGCCCCAGCATTTT
CDR3 protein: CASSLEGRGSGNQPQHF

V gene: TRBV4-1
clone size: -
J gene: TRBJ2-7
D gene: TRBD2
CDR3 length: 17
CDR3 DNA: TGCGCCAGCAGCCAAGAAAGCGCGGGGGGATCTTTTTACGAGCAGTACTTC
CDR3 protein: CASSQESAGGSFYEQYF

V gene: TRBV28
clone size: -
J gene: TRBJ2-7
D gene: TRBD2
CDR3 length: 17
CDR3 DNA: TGTGCCAGCAGCCCCGACTCCCTTAGCGGGGAAGGTTACGAGCAGTACTTC
CDR3 protein: CASSPDSLSGEGYEQYF

V gene: TRBV10-3
clone size: -
J gene: TRBJ2-3
D gene: -
CDR3 length: 12
CDR3 DNA: TGTGCCATCAGTGAGTCCGCGGATACGCAGTATTTT
CDR3 protein: CAISESADTQYF

V gene: TRBV20-1
clone size: -
J gene: TRBJ1-1
D gene: -
CDR3 length: 15
CDR3 DNA: TGCAGTGCTATTGATAGAAACAGGATGAACACTGAAGCTTTCTTT
CDR3 protein: CSAIDRNRMNTEAFF

V gene: TRBV13
clone size: -
J gene: TRBJ2-7
D gene: -
CDR3 length: 15
CDR3 DNA: TGTGCCAGCAGCCCTGAGGGGACACGGCTCCCCGAGCAGTACTTC
CDR3 protein: CASSPEGTRLPEQYF

V gene: TRBV5-1
clone size: -
J gene: TRBJ2-7
D gene: -
CDR3 length: 15
CDR3 DNA: TGCGCCAGCAGCTCCGGGAGTGAATTCTCCTACGAGCAGTACTTC
CDR3 protein: CASSSGSEFSYEQYF

V gene: TRBV13
clone size: -
J gene: TRBJ2-1
D gene: -
CDR3 length: 15
CDR3 DNA: TGTGCCAGCAGCTCCCACCGGGTCACCGGGAATGAGCAGTTCTTC
CDR3 protein: CASSSHRVTGNEQFF

V gene: TRBV12-5
clone size: -
J gene: TRBJ1-1
D gene: TRBD1
CDR3 length: 13
CDR3 DNA: TGTGCTAGTGGTGAAACAGGGGCCACTGAAGCTTTCTTT
CDR3 protein: CASGETGATEAFF

V gene: TRBV5-4
clone size: -
J gene: TRBJ1-1
D gene: -
CDR3 length: 15
CDR3 DNA: TGTGCCAGCAGCTTGGCCGAGACGGGGTCAAGCCCCGCTTTCTTT
CDR3 protein: CASSLAETGSSPAFF

V gene: TRBV6-5
clone size: few
J gene: TRBJ2-7
D gene: TRBD1
CDR3 length: 15
CDR3 DNA: TGTGCCAGCAGTATTTCAGGGGGCGCGAATTACGAGCAGTACTTC
CDR3 protein: CASSISGGANYEQYF

V gene: TRBV11-3
clone size: -
J gene: TRBJ1-2
D gene: TRBD1
CDR3 length: 15
CDR3 DNA: TGTGCCAGCAGCTTAAAGGCAGGGGGCCCCTATGGCTACACCTTC
CDR3 protein: CASSLKAGGPYGYTF

V gene: TRBV28
clone size: once
J gene: TRBJ1-1
D gene: TRBD1
CDR3 length: 13
CDR3 DNA: TGTGCCAGCATTACAGGGGCCTACACTGAAGCTTTCTTT
CDR3 protein: CASITGAYTEAFF

V gene: TRBV7-7
clone size: few
J gene: TRBJ1-4
D gene: TRBD1
CDR3 length: 18
CDR3 DNA: TGTGCTAGCAGCTTACCCCAGGGGGCAGGTAAGGGTGGAGAAAAACTGTTTTTT
CDR3 protein: CASSLPQGAGKGGEKLFF

V gene: TRBV5-5
clone size: -
J gene: TRBJ2-3
D gene: TRBD2
CDR3 length: 17
CDR3 DNA: TGTGCCAGCAGCTTGGCGGTAGGTAGCGGGAGCACAGATACGCAGTATTTT
CDR3 protein: CASSLAVGSGSTDTQYF

V gene: TRBV6-2/TRBV6-3
clone size: -
J gene: TRBJ2-7
D gene: TRBD2
CDR3 length: 16
CDR3 DNA: TGTGCCAGCAGTTCTTCTAGCGGGAGGGTCTCCTACGAGCAGTACTTC
CDR3 protein: CASSSSSGRVSYEQYF

V gene: TRBV28
clone size: -
J gene: TRBJ1-6
D gene: TRBD1
CDR3 length: 16
CDR3 DNA: TGTGCCAGCAGTCCCGGGACAGTCTCAGGAACGTCACCCCTCCACTTT
CDR3 protein: CASSPGTVSGTSPLHF

V gene: TRBV4-1
clone size: -
J gene: TRBJ2-7
D gene: TRBD2
CDR3 length: 15
CDR3 DNA: TGCGCCAGCAGCCAAGAGGGGGGGAGGGCCAGCGAGCAGTACTTC
CDR3 protein: CASSQEGGRASEQYF

V gene: TRBV19
clone size: -
J gene: TRBJ1-1
D gene: TRBD1
CDR3 length: 14
CDR3 DNA: TGTGCCAGTAGTCCTTCGACAGGGCATAACGAAGCTTTCTTT
CDR3 protein: CASSPSTGHNEAFF

V gene: TRBV11-3
clone size: -
J gene: TRBJ1-1
D gene: -
CDR3 length: 13
CDR3 DNA: TGTGCCAGCATGCTGCAGGGGAACACTGAAGCTTTCTTT
CDR3 protein: CASMLQGNTEAFF

V gene: TRBV18
clone size: -
J gene: TRBJ1-5
D gene: -
CDR3 length: 14
CDR3 DNA: TGTGCCAGCTCACCGGAACAGGTTGGTCAGCCCCAGCATTTT
CDR3 protein: CASSPEQVGQPQHF

V gene: TRBV19
clone size: -
J gene: TRBJ2-6
D gene: -
CDR3 length: 20
CDR3 DNA: TGTGCCAGTAGTCCCGCTAGTAAGGGACTTTTAGAGGCTGGGGCCAACGTCCTGACTTTC
CDR3 protein: CASSPASKGLLEAGANVLTF

V gene: TRBV7-7
clone size: -
J gene: TRBJ2-5
D gene: -
CDR3 length: 15
CDR3 DNA: TGTGCTAGCAGCTTAGATTACAGGTTCCAAGAGACCCAGTACTTC
CDR3 protein: CASSLDYRFQETQYF

V gene: TRBV30
clone size: -
J gene: TRBJ2-7
D gene: TRBD2
CDR3 length: 13
CDR3 DNA: TGTGCCTGGGGGACTAGCGCCCAAGGGGAGCAGTACTTC
CDR3 protein: CAWGTSAQGEQYF

V gene: TRBV5-5
clone size: -
J gene: TRBJ2-7
D gene: -
CDR3 length: 17
CDR3 DNA: TGTGCCAGCAGCTTGGGCCTGACTAGACGATATTCCTACGAGCAGTACTTC
CDR3 protein: CASSLGLTRRYSYEQYF

V gene: TRBV11-3
clone size: -
J gene: TRBJ2-7
D gene: -
CDR3 length: 11
CDR3 DNA: TGTGCCAGCAGCGAAGGACTCGAGCAGTACTTC
CDR3 protein: CASSEGLEQYF

V gene: TRBV5-5
clone size: -
J gene: TRBJ2-7
D gene: -
CDR3 length: 14
CDR3 DNA: TGTGCCAGCAGCTTGGGTTTGGGGGCGGACGAGCAGTACTTC
CDR3 protein: CASSLGLGADEQYF